Shown below are 23 T cell receptor beta chains from a single sample sequenced in a study of identical twins. Via MiXCR, TCRdb re-called the 5' RACE reads, giving one row per CDR3 protein. The sample has 210,000 or so distinct CDR3 sequences, 15% to 20% seen once. These data are also associated with another study on T cells expressing NK-cell markers.

Sequencing used CD8+ T cells sorted from blood. These TCRs come from a young woman in good health.

This clonotype was seen ten or more times. As DNA, the CDR3 is TGTGCCAGCAGCCTAACTAGCGATGGAGATACGCAGTATTTT. Its protein product is CASSLTSDGDTQYF. The chain recombines TRBV11-3 with TRBJ2-3, with TRBD2 matching over 7 bases. The length of the CDR3 is 14 residues. CDR1 and CDR2 (germline): SGHNT, YENEEA. V lost 5 bases and J lost 5; bases outside the gene matches: 7.

The table lists this clonotype with a few counts. The chain joins TRBV13 to TRBJ2-2, with a possible D match to TRBD1 (7 bases). The CDR3 extends over 18 amino acids. The V and J ends lost 1 base and 0 bases respectively, with 15 bases between them. Germline CDR1 PRHDT, CDR2 FYEKMQ (reference sequence). Here the CDR3 reads CASSLDGRGVANTGELFF. The CDR3 region has the DNA TGTGCCAGCAGCTTAGATGGCAGGGGGGTCGCGAACACCGGGGAGCTGTTTTTT.

The rearrangement joins TRBV5-1 to TRBJ1-2, with 8 bases fitting TRBD1. Trimming took 0 bases from V and 6 from J; bases not matched to a gene: 7. Per the germline V gene, CDR1 is SGHRS and CDR2 is YFSETQ. This CDR3 spans 15 amino acids. CDR3 sequence: CASSLARTGYDGYTF. CDR3 nucleotide sequence: TGCGCCAGCAGCTTGGCTAGGACAGGGTACGATGGCTACACCTTC.

The rearrangement uses TRBV7-8 and TRBJ2-1, with a possible D match to TRBD2 (5 bases). Deletions cut 1 base from V and 7 bases from J, with 14 bases between. Germline values: CDR1 SGHVS, CDR2 FQNEAQ. The CDR3 runs 15 residues. The CDR3 DNA is TGTGCCAGCAGCTTAGAATATGGGCGGGTTAATGAGCAGTTCTTC. Translation: CASSLEYGRVNEQFF.

This clonotype appeared a few times. The CDR3 here is CASSVYGSITPNEQFF. CDR3 DNA: TGTGCCAGCAGCGTATATGGTAGTATCACCCCCAATGAGCAGTTCTTC. The chain uses TRBV9 and TRBJ2-1; the D is unclear. CDR1 is SGDLS, CDR2 YYNGEE, per germline. The V and J ends lost 1 base and 6 bases respectively, with 17 bases between them. This CDR3 is built from 16 residues.

This clonotype was recorded a few times. The chain uses TRBV7-9 and TRBJ2-5; tentatively, D is TRBD2 (6 bases). V was shortened by 0 bases and J by 2 bases, with 10 bases between the two germline ends. CDR1 is SEHNR, CDR2 FQNEAQ, per germline (reference sequence). CDR3 length: 15 amino acids. The CDR3 reads CASSLAVAEQETQYF. CDR3 in DNA: TGTGCCAGCAGCTTAGCCGTAGCGGAACAAGAGACCCAGTACTTC.

In this sample, this clonotype turned up once. This sequence joins TRBV18 and TRBJ2-5, with 8 bases aligning to TRBD1. The CDR3 length is 12 residues. Germline lookup yields CDR1 KGHSH and CDR2 LQKENI. V shed 5 bases, J shed 8 bases, and the junction held 4 bases outside the gene matches. The CDR3, as DNA: TGTGCCAGCTCAGGACAGGGCGATACCCAGTACTTC. It encodes CASSGQGDTQYF. The entire variable domain, with the rest obtained from reference TRBV18 and TRBJ2-5, is as follows: NAGVMQNPRHLVRRRGQEARLRCSPMKGHSHVYWYRQLPEEGLKFMVYLQKENIIDESGMPKERFSAEFPKEGPSILRIQQVVRGDSAAYFCASSGQGDTQYFGPGTRLLVL.

The chain combines TRBV4-1 with TRBJ2-7; 7 bases map to TRBD2. This CDR3 has 14 amino acids. CDR1 is MGHRA, CDR2 YSYEKL, per germline. The V and J ends lost 4 bases and 7 bases, in that order; junction bases with no gene match: 10. CDR3 loop: CASSPMGGGGEQYF. In DNA form, the CDR3 reads TGCGCCAGCAGCCCCATGGGCGGGGGAGGTGAGCAGTACTTC.

This chain uses TRBV6-5 with TRBJ2-7, with TRBD2 as a possible D gene (5 bases). Germline CDR1 MNHEY, CDR2 SVGAGI. The V end lost 5 bases, the J end lost 6 bases, and 8 bases lay between the germline ends. CDR3 length: 11 amino acids. CDR3 loop: CASSGLSEQYF. CDR3 bases: TGTGCCAGCAGTGGACTTTCCGAGCAGTACTTC.

This chain links TRBV7-2 with TRBJ2-1; a weak D match, TRBD2 (6 bases). Germline CDR1 and CDR2: SGHTA and FQGNSA. This CDR3 is built from 15 residues. The V end lost 5 bases, the J end lost 1 base, and 12 bases lay between the germline ends. CDR3 sequence: CASSAGAGSYNEQFF. The CDR3 DNA follows: TGTGCCAGCAGCGCCGGCGCGGGGTCCTACAATGAGCAGTTCTTC.

This clonotype was counted at least ten times. The genes are TRBV12-3 or TRBV12-4 and TRBJ2-5; tentatively, D is TRBD1 (6 bases). V was clipped by 7 bases and J by 1 base, with 13 bases between them. The CDR3 is made up of 14 amino acids. The CDR3 region has the DNA TGTGCCAGCAACAGGGCCGCATTCCAAGAGACCCAGTACTTC. Amino acid sequence: CASNRAAFQETQYF.

This clonotype was detected a few times. The chain employs TRBV12-3 or TRBV12-4 and TRBJ2-6; D is unresolved. The CDR3 contains 16 residues. Trimming took 5 bases from V and 0 from J, leaving 11 bases between them. The CDR3 DNA sequence: TGTGCCAGCAGTCCAGCAGTTTCCTCTGGGGCCAACGTCCTGACTTTC. It codes for CASSPAVSSGANVLTF.

With respect to this clonotype: The junction departs from germline at one end; a sequencing error may be responsible. The V gene is TRBV11-2, the J gene TRBJ2-7; either TRBD1 or TRBD2 may supply D (5 bases each). The CDR3 runs to 12 residues. From germline, CDR1 is SGHAT and CDR2 FQNNGV. DNA of the CDR3: TGTGCCAGCAGGGGAATAAGGGACGAGCAGAACTTC. As protein: CASRGIRDEQNF.

V usage is TRBV7-9 and J usage is TRBJ1-2; 8 bases map to TRBD1. The germline V gene encodes CDR1 SEHNR and CDR2 FQNEAQ (reference sequence). The CDR3 has 14 residues. After removal of 4 bases from V and 6 bases from J, the junction contained 7 bases not matched to a gene. This CDR3 is CASSSSDREDGYTF. The CDR3 bases are TGTGCCAGCAGCTCCTCGGACAGGGAGGATGGCTACACCTTC.

This clonotype appeared a few times. This chain connects TRBV11-2 to TRBJ2-1, with 9 bases identical to TRBD2. This CDR3 contains 16 residues. Germline V gene lookup returns CDR1 SGHAT and CDR2 FQNNGV. J was trimmed by 8 bases and V by 5 bases; bases with no gene match: 13. CDR3 nucleotides: TGTGCCAGCAGCCCCAGGCCGGGACTAGCCGGTCATGAGCAGTTCTTC. Amino acids: CASSPRPGLAGHEQFF.

The chain is built from TRBV5-1 and TRBJ1-2; 7 bases align to TRBD1. V lost 4 bases, J lost 8 bases, and 8 bases stayed unmatched. The CDR3 is 13 residues long. Per the germline V gene, CDR1 is SGHRS and CDR2 is YFSETQ. This chain's CDR3 is CASSGRGHRGYTF. DNA of the CDR3: TGCGCCAGCAGCGGTAGGGGGCATCGGGGCTACACCTTC.

The rearrangement links TRBV6-1 to TRBJ2-1; 10 bases align to TRBD2. With 4 bases clipped from V and 4 bases from J, the junction kept 4 bases outside the gene matches. Germline loops: CDR1 MNHNS, CDR2 SASEGT. This CDR3 is built from 15 residues. This chain's CDR3 is CASSVSGGAYNEQFF. The CDR3 DNA sequence: TGTGCCAGCAGTGTGAGCGGGGGGGCGTACAATGAGCAGTTCTTC.

In its sample, this clonotype was seen many times. This chain uses TRBV12-3 or TRBV12-4 with TRBJ2-1; D not resolved. V was cut by 3 bases and J by 6 bases, with 6 bases left in between. The CDR3 extends over 12 amino acids. CDR3 protein: CASSFSINEQFF. DNA of the CDR3: TGTGCCAGCAGTTTCTCGATCAATGAGCAGTTCTTC.

This clonotype was seen at least ten times. The V call is TRBV29-1, the J call TRBJ1-1; the D is unclear. Germline V gene data show CDR1 as SQVTM and CDR2 as ANQGSEA. The CDR3 has 12 amino acids. V lost 4 bases and J lost 1, with 7 bases in between. CDR3 residues: CSVVGQNTEAFF. The CDR3, as DNA: TGCAGCGTTGTAGGGCAGAACACTGAAGCTTTCTTT.

In this sample, this clonotype turned up a few times. V and J are TRBV5-1 and TRBJ1-2; 10 positions match TRBD1. Losses at the gene ends were 0 bases for V and 4 bases for J; bases not matched to a gene: 6. Germline assignment: CDR1 SGHRS and CDR2 YFSETQ. The CDR3 has 16 amino acids. This CDR3 is CASSLGPRDRGYGYTF. For the CDR3, the DNA is TGCGCCAGCAGCTTGGGCCCCCGGGACAGGGGCTATGGCTACACCTTC.

The chain has TRBV14 and TRBJ2-3, with D perhaps given as TRBD1 or TRBD2 (6 bases each). From germline, CDR1 is SGHDN and CDR2 FVKESK. This CDR3 spans 14 amino acids. Trimming removed 4 bases at V and 2 bases at J, with 10 bases between. The CDR3 loop reads CASSPWGATDTQYF. CDR3 bases: TGTGCCAGCAGCCCCTGGGGGGCCACAGATACGCAGTATTTT.

This clonotype was seen a handful of times. The chain recombines TRBV5-1 with TRBJ2-7; no definite D call. V was cut by 0 bases and J by 0 bases, with 16 bases left in between. The CDR3 is 17 residues long. Per the germline V gene, CDR1 is SGHRS and CDR2 is YFSETQ. The CDR3 spells CASSLAFAFDSSYEQYF. DNA of the CDR3: TGCGCCAGCAGCTTGGCCTTTGCGTTCGATAGCTCCTACGAGCAGTACTTC.

The rearrangement joins TRBV27 to TRBJ2-1; 8 nucleotides line up with TRBD2. Germline lookup yields CDR1 MNHEY and CDR2 SMNVEV (reference sequence). The CDR3 consists of 14 residues. The ends lost 5 bases at V and 7 bases at J; junction bases unmatched: 7. The CDR3 reads CASSPPAGVNEQFF. The CDR3 DNA follows: TGTGCCAGCAGTCCCCCAGCGGGAGTTAATGAGCAGTTCTTC.